The clone carrying this T cell receptor (beta chain) was found once. Its antigen is still unknown. The sample comes from a study of type 1 regulatory T cells. As for the study in general: T-allo10 is a Tr1-enriched, alloantigen-specific CD4 T cell product made in vitro. Study-wide results and caveats: Type 1 regulatory T cells had a more restricted TCR repertoire than non-type 1 regulatory T cells.

This CDR3 is built from 15 residues. The V gene's germline CDR1 is LNHDA and CDR2 SQIVND (reference sequence). Trimming removed 5 bases from V and 1 base from J, with 11 bases in between. TCRdb passed the reads through MiXCR, listing each CDR3 protein once. The table has about 62,000 distinct CDR3 sequences, 62% seen once. The sample consisted of cultured non-Tr1 T cells, either the whole culture or a sorted T cell fraction (not recorded which). The chain couples TRBV19 to TRBJ1-4, with TRBD1 as a possible D gene (5 bases). This TCR derives from a human donor in good health. The CDR3 loop is CASSRNRRTNEKLFF. Here the CDR3 DNA reads TGTGCCAGTAGTCGCAACAGGCGAACTAATGAAAAACTGTTTTTT.